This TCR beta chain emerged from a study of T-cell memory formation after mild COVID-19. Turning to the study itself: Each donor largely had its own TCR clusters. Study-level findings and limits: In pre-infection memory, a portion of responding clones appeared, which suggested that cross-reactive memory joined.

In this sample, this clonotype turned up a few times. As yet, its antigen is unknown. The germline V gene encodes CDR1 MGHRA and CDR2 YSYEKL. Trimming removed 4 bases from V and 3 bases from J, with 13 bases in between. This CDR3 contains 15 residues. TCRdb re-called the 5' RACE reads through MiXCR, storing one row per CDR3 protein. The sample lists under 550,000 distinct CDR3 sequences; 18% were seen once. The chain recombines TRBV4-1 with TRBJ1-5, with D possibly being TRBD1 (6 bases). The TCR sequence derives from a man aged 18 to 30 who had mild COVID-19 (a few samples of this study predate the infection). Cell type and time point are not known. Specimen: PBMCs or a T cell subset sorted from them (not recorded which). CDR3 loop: CASSPRGRANQPQHF. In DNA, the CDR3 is TGCGCCAGCAGCCCCAGGGGTCGTGCCAATCAGCCCCAGCATTTT.